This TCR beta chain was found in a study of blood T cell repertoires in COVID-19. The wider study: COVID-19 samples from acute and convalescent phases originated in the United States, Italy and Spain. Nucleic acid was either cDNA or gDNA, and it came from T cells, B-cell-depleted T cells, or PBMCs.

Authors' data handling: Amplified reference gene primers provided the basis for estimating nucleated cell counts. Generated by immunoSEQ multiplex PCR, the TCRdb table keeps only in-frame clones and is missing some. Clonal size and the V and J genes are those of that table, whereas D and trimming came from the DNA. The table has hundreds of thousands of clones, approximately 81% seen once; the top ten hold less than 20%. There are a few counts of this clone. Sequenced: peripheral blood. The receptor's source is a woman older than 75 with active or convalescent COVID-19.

CDR3 sequence reads: CAWTTGDTQYF. The CDR3 region has the DNA TGTGCCTGGACGACAGGGGATACGCAGTATTTT. The chain joins TRBV30 to TRBJ2-3; 7 positions match TRBD1. The CDR3 runs to 11 residues. Trimming cost V 4 bases and J 6 bases; bases outside gene matches: 1. Germline CDR1 GTSNPN, CDR2 SVGIG (reference sequence).